This TCR beta chain was profiled in a study of cytotoxic CD8 clonotypes in ibrutinib-treated CLL. Study in general: Response samples followed a median about 11 months of treatment, range 6 to 36. The study, taken as a whole, reports: The clonality went up when patients responded to ibrutinib and dropped back toward baseline at progression.

Of note for this clone: Antigen unknown. The sample holds other DNA sequences that translate to the same CDR3.

With 0 bases removed from V and 3 bases from J, the gap between germline ends came to 10 bases. This CDR3 comprises 15 residues. CDR1 and CDR2 from the germline V gene are SGDLS and YYNGEE. Measured with immunoSEQ multiplex PCR; TCRdb has only the in-frame clones, and not every one. The sample includes some 140,000 clones, 75% to 95% of them seen just once. Here the sequenced sample was PBMCs, taken after 12 months of ibrutinib treatment. The receptor's source is a human donor with chronic lymphocytic leukemia. This rearrangement joins TRBV9 to TRBJ2-4; D possibly corresponds to TRBD1 (6 bases). This CDR3 reads CASSVAGDNKNIQYF. As DNA, the CDR3 is TGTGCCAGCAGCGTAGCTGGGGACAACAAAAACATTCAGTACTTC.